The source of this T cell receptor (beta chain) is a study of CD8+ T cells in alopecia areata (dated by TCRdb to 2017 to 2018). General notes on the study: The treated patients, all with moderate-to-severe alopecia areata, were enrolled in an open-label pilot trial of oral tofacitinib given at 5 to 10 mg twice daily. Scalp tissue and sorted CD4+ and CD8+ peripheral blood T cells from patchy and totalis/universalis alopecia areata patients and from healthy controls were covered by human TCRbeta sequencing. Scalp clonality was compared across normal scalp (n=4), patchy alopecia areata scalp (n=8), and alopecia totalis/universalis scalp (n=8). immunoSEQ multiplex PCR using 35 Vbeta forward primers and 13 Jbeta reverse primers was used to amplify TCRbeta CDR3 regions. RNA was extracted with the PAXgene miRNA kit for fixed scalp, the miRNeasy kit for PBMCs, and the RNeasy kit for mouse skin. Tofacitinib was administered for 6 to 18 months, and 6 months of follow-up off drug were then conducted to assess delayed response and recurrence. High-throughput TCRbeta sequencing was used to examine T cell clonal expansion in alopecia areata in both the C3H/HeJ mouse model and human patients. Tofacitinib-treated patients had biopsies at baseline and at 4 and 24 weeks of treatment, with a later scalp biopsy in several patients.

What this sample's time point label stands for: baseline before oral tofacitinib. From alopecia areata patients, peripheral blood was collected along with lesional scalp punch biopsies. After PBMCs were isolated by density centrifugation and stained for CD3, CD4 and CD8, a FACSAria was used to sort CD4+ and CD8+ T cells. Points the paper makes about the study in general: TCR sequences shared between patients were less clear than in mice, possibly partly because of HLA diversity in the patient population. Resident alphabeta T cells in normal human skin are also sequenced, complicating scalp TCR repertoire analysis, unlike mouse skin dominated by gammadelta T cells. Compared with normal scalp, lesional scalp, particularly in alopecia totalis/universalis, had higher clonality and more expanded CD8+ clones, which suggests antigenic drive.

CDR1 is given as SGHNT and CDR2 as YYREEE, both from the germline V gene (reference sequence). The CDR3 covers 13 residues, taking in both the cysteine and the phenylalanine. Solely the CDR3 DNA is kept, with 39 bases framed from the first base. V is shortened by 5 bases, J by 4 bases, and the region joining them spans 12 bases. The library came from the immunoSEQ multiplex PCR assay. For TCR sequencing, RNA was extracted from every sample and reverse transcribed into cDNA to serve as template. SuperScript III was used to make first-strand cDNA, primed with a 2:1 mix of oligo-dT and random hexamers. Amplification bias was assessed with a synthetic immune receptor repertoire, and residual bias was removed computationally. On the authors' methods: After raw reads were preprocessed to remove errors, the CDR3 was defined following IMGT conventions as running from the conserved cysteine to phenylalanine. To get clonality, Shannon entropy was normalized by log2 of the number of productive unique TCRs and the result was subtracted from 1. Whether scalp clones were CD4 or CD8 was inferred by matching scalp TCRbeta sequences against CD4 and CD8 repertoires sorted from blood. What TCRdb holds here is the immuneACCESS table cut down to in-frame rearrangements. Part of the clones is not present; checked against another copy, under half of the missing clones reflect an unresolved V gene, and the others are unexplained. V, J and clone size were drawn from that table, and D and trimming were deduced from the DNA. Recorded for this sample are under 250,000 clones; 50% to 60% of them occurred a single time. 0.4% to 0.55% of the sample is held by the ten biggest clonotypes.

This clone came up once. Its antigen is still unknown. Within one base of it there is no much larger clone, and no base qualities were kept. The TCR comes from a human donor with alopecia areata. This sequence uses TRBV5-4 and TRBJ1-2; TRBD1 could be the D gene, as 6 bases match. The sample was CD4+ T cells sorted from blood, taken at week 0. The base sequence is TGTGCCAGCAGTTCTGGACAGAGCTATGGCTACACCTTC. This codes for CASSSGQSYGYTF.